This TCR beta chain was captured by sequencing in a study of cytomegalovirus exposure and HLA in healthy donors. In the study overall: Researchers previously reported finding roughly 120 million unique TCR beta sequences from 170 million or so T cells. Ancestry clustering placed 70% to 90% of approximately 370 genotyped donors in the Caucasian-associated cluster.

PCR involved 60 Vbeta and 13 Jbeta primers. Assay used: immunoSEQ multiplex PCR; TCRdb lists only in-frame clones, some missing. The table records over 150,000 clones, around 79% of them present only once. This CDR3 has 16 amino acids. CDR1 and CDR2 (germline): SGHTS, YDEGEE. The V and J ends lost 4 bases and 5 bases, in that order; junction bases with no gene match: 5. Sequenced: PBMCs. The V gene is TRBV5-8, the J gene TRBJ2-3; 15 nucleotides agree with TRBD2. The TCR comes from a woman aged 40 to 55 in good health and CMV-seropositive. The CDR3 sequence is CASSTGTSGGKDTQYF. CDR3 DNA sequence: TGTGCCAGCAGCACTGGGACTAGCGGGGGGAAAGATACGCAGTATTTT.